This is a list of T cell receptor beta chains from one sample in a study of post-analysis software for immune sequencing data. MiXCR, applied by TCRdb to the PCR reads, yields one record per CDR3 protein. The sample holds roughly 800,000 distinct CDR3 sequences; under 60% are singletons and the top ten take approximately 4.4%. The sequenced material came from blood. These receptors all stem from a girl aged 5-17 years with multiple sclerosis. Both conserved end residues are part of each CDR3. The D gene is left open where the match is weak. Expanded clones are given a class, and other clones once, few, many or no size at all.

cdr3_nt | cdr3_aa | d_call | v_call | clone_size | j_call
TGTGCCAGCACCCTGGGCACGGCCAGCGGGACCCAGTACTTC | CASTLGTASGTQYF | . | TRBV12-3/TRBV12-4 | . | TRBJ2-5
TGTGCCAGCAGTTCGGCCGGGACAGGGTTCTACGAGCAGTACTTC | CASSSAGTGFYEQYF | TRBD1 | TRBV12-3/TRBV12-4 | few | TRBJ2-7
TGTGCCAGCAGCCAGGACCCCCGGGGGACTGAAGCTTTCTTT | CASSQDPRGTEAFF | . | TRBV4-2 | . | TRBJ1-1
TGTGCCAGCAGCTTTAAGCGGGAGGTTGGAGATGAGCAGTTCTTC | CASSFKREVGDEQFF | TRBD2 | TRBV5-4 | . | TRBJ2-1
TGCAGCGTTGAAGATGGGATCACAGATACGCAGTATTTT | CSVEDGITDTQYF | . | TRBV29-1 | . | TRBJ2-3
TGTGCCAGCAGCCAACGACGGCTAGCGGTTGCCTACGAGCAGTACTTC | CASSQRRLAVAYEQYF | TRBD2 | TRBV9 | . | TRBJ2-7
TGTGCCAGCAACGCCGGACAGGGATACTCCTACGAGCAGTACTTC | CASNAGQGYSYEQYF | TRBD1 | TRBV6-2/TRBV6-3 | few | TRBJ2-7
TGCAGCGTTGGTTTGTTGGGACAGGGGTCCTACGAGCAGTACTTC | CSVGLLGQGSYEQYF | TRBD1 | TRBV29-1 | . | TRBJ2-7
TGTGCCACCAGCAGTGAAGCTAGCGGGAGGTTCTACAATGAGCAGTTCTTC | CATSSEASGRFYNEQFF | TRBD2 | TRBV15 | few | TRBJ2-1
TGTGCCAGCAGTTTCGAGGGGGGCGGGAACACTGAAGCTTTCTTT | CASSFEGGGNTEAFF | . | TRBV12-3/TRBV12-4 | . | TRBJ1-1
TGTGCCAGCAGCTCTTGGGGTTCGGGGAAGGGGAACAATGAGCAGTTCTTC | CASSSWGSGKGNNEQFF | . | TRBV7-2 | . | TRBJ2-1
TGTGCCAGCTCACGAAAGGACGAGCAGTACTTC | CASSRKDEQYF | . | TRBV18 | . | TRBJ2-7
TGTGCCAGCAGCGCATGGGACGGGAGCTCCTACGAGCAGTACTTC | CASSAWDGSSYEQYF | . | TRBV9 | . | TRBJ2-7
TGTGCTTCGCTCGCGCCCCCGGACGGAAGTAGCTATGGCTACACCTTC | CASLAPPDGSSYGYTF | . | TRBV6-6 | few | TRBJ1-2
TGTGCCACCAGAGAATTAGGGATGAGCGAGCAGTACTTC | CATRELGMSEQYF | . | TRBV15 | few | TRBJ2-7
TGTGCCTGGAGTCTGACTAGCGGACAAGAGACCCAGTACTTC | CAWSLTSGQETQYF | TRBD2 | TRBV30 | . | TRBJ2-5
TGTGCCAGCAGGTGGGGGACTAGCAAATCCTACGAGCAGTACTTC | CASRWGTSKSYEQYF | TRBD2 | TRBV12-3/TRBV12-4 | . | TRBJ2-7
TGTGCCAGCAGTCCGCCTCCACGAAAGACCCAGTACTTC | CASSPPPRKTQYF | . | TRBV28 | few | TRBJ2-5
TGTGCCAGCAGCTTGGACCCCCAGGGTCGGACCCAGTACTTC | CASSLDPQGRTQYF | . | TRBV7-2 | . | TRBJ2-5
TGCGCCAGCAGCCAAGATATGCTAGCGGGAGTCCCTAGCACAGATACGCAGTATTTT | CASSQDMLAGVPSTDTQYF | TRBD2 | TRBV4-3 | few | TRBJ2-3
TGTGCCAGCTCACCTCGGACTAGCGGGAAGGGTGGCAATGAGCAGTTCTTC | CASSPRTSGKGGNEQFF | TRBD2 | TRBV18 | . | TRBJ2-1
TGTGCCAGCAGCCGTGACCCGCGGGAGGCCCAGTACTTC | CASSRDPREAQYF | TRBD2 | TRBV7-2 | . | TRBJ2-5
TGTGCCATCAGTGACCGGGGAGGGGTGAACACTAAAGCTTTCTTT | CAISDRGGVNTKAFF | . | TRBV10-3 | . | TRBJ1-1
TGTGCCAGCTCACCACCCCTCTTAGGAGAAGGGAATGAGCAGTTCTTC | CASSPPLLGEGNEQFF | . | TRBV18 | . | TRBJ2-1
TGTGCCAGCAGCGACGGCCGTGTCAGATCAGATACGCAGTATTTT | CASSDGRVRSDTQYF | . | TRBV9 | . | TRBJ2-3
TGTGCCAGCAGTTTATCCCCCTCCTACGGGCAGTACTTC | CASSLSPSYGQYF | . | TRBV12-3/TRBV12-4 | . | TRBJ2-4